A single sample is the source of the 7 T cell receptor beta chains below, sequenced in a study of graft-versus-host responses after intestinal transplantation. The repertoire was sequenced with immunoSEQ multiplex PCR; TCRdb's copy has only in-frame clones and lacks some. The data contain about 120,000 clones, 85% to 95% of them seen just once; the ten biggest clones take up more than 0.1%. Which antigens these TCRs recognize remains unknown. Sequenced material: unstimulated CD4+ T cells sorted from spleen or lymph node cells, taken before intestinal transplant. The source of these receptors is a human donor who received an intestinal transplant.

The genes are TRBV18 and TRBJ2-7; possible D gene TRBD1, 6 bases. The length of the CDR3 is 16 residues. Germline loops: CDR1 KGHSH, CDR2 LQKENI. V dropped 2 bases and J dropped 2 bases, with 16 bases sitting between them. The CDR3, as DNA: TGTGCCAGCTCACCAAGGGGGACATTGTCTACCTACGAGCAGTACTTC. This codes for CASSPRGTLSTYEQYF. Combining the CDR3 with reference TRBV18 and TRBJ2-7 gives the whole variable domain NAGVMQNPRHLVRRRGQEARLRCSPMKGHSHVYWYRQLPEEGLKFMVYLQKENIIDESGMPKERFSAEFPKEGPSILRIQQVVRGDSAAYFCASSPRGTLSTYEQYFGPGTRLTVT.

J is TRBJ2-3 and V is TRBV27; possible D gene TRBD2, 6 bases. Germline lookup yields CDR1 MNHEY and CDR2 SMNVEV (reference sequence). The length of the CDR3 is 14 residues. The V gene lost 5 bases and the J gene lost 2 bases, with 11 bases spanning the gap. CDR3 nucleotide sequence: TGTGCCAGCAGTGTACCGGGACTCACAGATACGCAGTATTTT. Translated: CASSVPGLTDTQYF.

This rearrangement joins TRBV27 to TRBJ2-5; perhaps D is TRBD1 or TRBD2 (5 bases each). The CDR3 is 14 residues long. Trimming shortened V by 6 bases and J by 5 bases, and 16 bases separated the two germline ends. Germline CDR1 is MNHEY and CDR2 is SMNVEV (reference sequence). CDR3 loop: CASSPGRGKETQYF. CDR3 nucleotide sequence: TGTGCCAGCAGCCCCGGCCGGGGCAAGGAGACCCAGTACTTC.

The CDR3 DNA sequence: TGTGCCAGCAGCTTAGCTCCCTTCGCCCAGAACACCGGGGAGCTGTTTTTT. It codes for CASSLAPFAQNTGELFF. The rearrangement joins TRBV7-2 to TRBJ2-2; no clear D gene. V lost 0 bases and J lost 1, with 12 bases in between. CDR3 size: 17 residues. Germline-derived CDR1 and CDR2 are SGHTA and FQGNSA.

The CDR3 loop is CASSLAGYAGSYTDTQYF. CDR3 coding DNA: TGCGCCAGCAGCTTGGCGGGGTACGCGGGGTCGTACACAGATACGCAGTATTTT. The chain employs TRBV5-1 and TRBJ2-3; tentative D call: TRBD2 (6 bases). CDR3 length: 18 residues. V was pared by 0 bases and J by 2 bases, with 19 bases between. CDR1 SGHRS and CDR2 YFSETQ come from the germline V gene.

The rearrangement links TRBV4-1 to TRBJ2-5; 7 bases line up with TRBD2. The CDR3 loop spans 18 amino acids. The V gene's germline CDR1 is MGHRA and CDR2 YSYEKL. Losses at the gene ends were 3 bases for V and 2 bases for J; bases not matched to a gene: 15. CDR3 sequence: CASSHPHGLGLTQETQYF. Here the CDR3 DNA reads TGCGCCAGCAGCCATCCCCATGGGCTGGGACTAACACAAGAGACCCAGTACTTC.

CDR3 amino acids: CASSYSRGFEQYF. For the CDR3, the DNA is TGTGCCAGCAGTTACTCTCGGGGATTCGAGCAGTACTTC. This chain joins TRBV6-5 and TRBJ2-7; D perhaps matches TRBD2 (5 bases). Between the trimmed V and J ends, which lost 0 bases and 6 bases, there was a span of 9 bases. Per the germline V gene, CDR1 is MNHEY and CDR2 is SVGAGI. The CDR3 has 13 residues.